This T cell receptor (beta chain) was identified during a study of T cells in Graves' hyperthyroidism and ophthalmopathy. Study-wide results and caveats: Blood also held most thyroid clonotypes expanded beyond 0.001.

J lost 5 bases, V lost 2 bases, and 10 bases had no gene match. Germline CDR1 reads DFQATT; CDR2 reads SNEGSKA (reference sequence). The CDR3 spans 15 residues. RNA transcripts were the template for amplifying TCR beta CDR3 regions. Initially, a first-round RT-PCR of the TCR CDR3 employed the HTBI primer set. TCRdb independently ran MiXCR on the multiplex PCR reads; one entry per CDR3 protein. Here the sample spans 610,000 or so distinct CDR3 sequences, roughly 46% being singletons. Note on this clonotype: The antigen is unknown.

The sequenced material came from peripheral blood or thyroid tissue (not recorded which). This chain links TRBV20-1 with TRBJ2-5; 8 bases fit TRBD2. This sequence was found in a woman between 18 and 29 years old with Graves' hyperthyroidism. The CDR3 loop reads CSARPSSGPRETQYF. The CDR3 nucleotides are TGCAGTGCTAGACCCTCTAGCGGGCCCCGGGAGACCCAGTACTTC.